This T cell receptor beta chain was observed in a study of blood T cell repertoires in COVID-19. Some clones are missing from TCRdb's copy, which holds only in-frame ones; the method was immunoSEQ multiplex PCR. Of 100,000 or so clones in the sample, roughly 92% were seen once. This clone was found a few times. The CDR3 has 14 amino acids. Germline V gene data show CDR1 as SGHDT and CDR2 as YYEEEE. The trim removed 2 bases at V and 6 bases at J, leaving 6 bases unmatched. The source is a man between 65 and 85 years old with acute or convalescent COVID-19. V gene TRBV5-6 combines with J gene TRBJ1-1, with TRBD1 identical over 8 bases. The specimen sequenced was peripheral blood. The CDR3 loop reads CASSFQGAFAEAFF. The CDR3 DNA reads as TGTGCCAGCAGCTTTCAGGGGGCTTTCGCTGAAGCTTTCTTT.